A single sample gave rise to the 27 T cell receptor beta chains below, sequenced in a study of blood T cells in healthy people across ages. Next came a second PCR, run for about 7 to 11 cycles, which used a sample-barcoded 5' primer along with a J-beta primer mix. TCRdb re-analysed the 5' RACE reads in MiXCR, keeping a single row per CDR3 protein. Of 1.2 million to 1.5 million distinct CDR3 sequences in the sample, 55% to 75% were seen once. The specimen sequenced was blood. The receptor set was obtained from a man between 18 and 35 years old in good health.

This clonotype was recorded a few times. The chain has TRBV15 and TRBJ2-1, with TRBD1 matching over 11 bases. The CDR3 has 19 amino acids. Trimming removed 4 bases from V and 4 bases from J; junction bases left unmatched: 15. Germline V gene sequence: CDR1 LNHNV, CDR2 YYDKDF (reference sequence). CDR3 loop: CATSTPGTGGREGYNEQFF. The CDR3 nucleotides are TGTGCCACCAGCACCCCAGGGACAGGGGGAAGGGAAGGATACAATGAGCAGTTCTTC.

This clonotype has just a few counts. The V gene is TRBV27, the J gene TRBJ2-7, with 8 bases matching TRBD1. Germline CDR1 reads MNHEY; CDR2 reads SMNVEV (reference sequence). CDR3 length: 15 amino acids. J was trimmed by 2 bases and V by 5 bases; bases with no gene match: 8. CDR3 bases: TGTGCCAGCAGTCCACGGGACAGGCCTACCTACGAGCAGTACTTC. Translation: CASSPRDRPTYEQYF.

The chain uses TRBV5-6 and TRBJ1-1; no clear D. Germline CDR1 is SGHDT and CDR2 is YYEEEE. The CDR3 has 14 amino acids. With 0 bases removed from V and 5 bases from J, the gap between germline ends came to 11 bases. CDR3 sequence (DNA): TGTGCCAGCAGCTTGGTAGTGGCGGGGACTGAAGCTTTCTTT. The encoded protein is CASSLVVAGTEAFF. Using reference TRBV5-6 and TRBJ1-1 for the parts outside the CDR3, the full variable domain is DAGVTQSPTHLIKTRGQQVTLRCSPKSGHDTVSWYQQALGQGPQFIFQYYEEEERQRGNFPDRFSGHQFPNYSSELNVNALLLGDSALYLCASSLVVAGTEAFFGQGTRLTVV.

By sample share, this clonotype is medium-sized. The chain couples TRBV4-2 to TRBJ2-4; 10 bases line up with TRBD2. V lost 1 base to trimming and J lost 0 bases; unmatched junction nucleotides: 0. This CDR3 contains 16 residues. Germline V gives CDR1 LGHNA, CDR2 YNFKEQ. CDR3 nucleotides: TGTGCCAGCAGCCAAGGACTAGCGGGAGCCAAAAACATTCAGTACTTC. Translated, it gives CASSQGLAGAKNIQYF.

This clonotype has just a few counts. V is TRBV10-3 and J is TRBJ2-1; a possible D gene is TRBD1 (5 bases). Germline V CDR1 and CDR2: ENHRY, SYGVKD. V was shortened by 6 bases and J by 7 bases, with 10 bases between the two germline ends. The CDR3 is 12 amino acids. This CDR3 reads CAISVTDNEQFF. The CDR3 region has the DNA TGTGCCATCAGCGTGACAGATAATGAGCAGTTCTTC.

This clonotype was detected only a few times. The CDR3 loop reads CASRFLGGGTTEAFF. The CDR3 DNA sequence: TGCGCCAGCAGATTTCTCGGGGGCGGGACCACTGAAGCTTTCTTT. The chain couples TRBV5-1 to TRBJ1-1; D perhaps matches TRBD1 (6 bases). Germline CDR1 reads SGHRS; CDR2 reads YFSETQ. Trimming removed 5 bases from V and 4 bases from J, with 18 bases in between. This CDR3 has 15 amino acids.

The chain employs TRBV2 and TRBJ1-2; D gene ambiguous. The CDR3 length is 16 residues. The germline gives CDR1 SNHLY, CDR2 FYNNEI. Trimming shortened V by 5 bases and J by 3 bases, and 19 bases separated the two germline ends. Here the CDR3 DNA reads TGTGCCAGCAGTAAGGTCGAGCGAGCCGCCTACTATGGCTACACCTTC. Translated: CASSKVERAAYYGYTF.

V is TRBV10-3 and J is TRBJ1-4, with D uncertain. V was pared by 10 bases and J by 0 bases, with 12 bases between. Germline V CDR1 and CDR2: ENHRY, SYGVKD. The CDR3 covers 14 residues. The CDR3 coding sequence is TGTGCCACCGCCTATACAGCAACTAATGAAAAACTGTTTTTT. Translating gives CATAYTATNEKLFF.

The rearrangement uses TRBV20-1 and TRBJ2-7; possibly TRBD1 or TRBD2 for D (6 bases each). The closer fit of TRBJ2-5 to the DNA end suggests the J call may be wrong. This CDR3 is built from 15 residues. Germline CDR1 DFQATT, CDR2 SNEGSKA (reference sequence). The CDR3 region is CSAREMEGDLETQYF. CDR3 in DNA: TGCAGTGCTAGAGAAATGGAGGGGGATCTTGAGACCCAGTACTTC.

The rearrangement joins TRBV11-2 to TRBJ2-5; 7 nucleotides agree with TRBD1. The CDR3 has 14 amino acids. CDR1 is SGHAT, CDR2 FQNNGV, per germline. V shed 0 bases and J 6 bases; nucleotides not matched to a gene: 4. The CDR3 nucleotides read TGTGCCAGCAGCTTAGAACAGGGGCGACAGACCCAGTACTTC. This encodes CASSLEQGRQTQYF.

This clonotype appeared a few times. This rearrangement joins TRBV29-1 to TRBJ1-2; D gene unclear. Germline CDR1 SQVTM, CDR2 ANQGSEA. Trimming took off 3 bases at V and 1 base at J, with 15 bases between the two ends. The CDR3 consists of 15 residues. This CDR3 reads CSVDPANPHNYGYTF. The CDR3 DNA reads as TGCAGCGTTGATCCCGCGAACCCCCATAACTATGGCTACACCTTC.

A few counts support this clonotype. J is TRBJ2-3 and V is TRBV7-9, with TRBD2 matching 8 bases. V trimming: 7 bases; J trimming: 6 bases; junction bases outside the gene matches: 12. The CDR3 consists of 15 residues. Germline V gene sequence: CDR1 SEHNR, CDR2 FQNEAQ (reference sequence). CDR3 DNA sequence: TGTGCCAGCACTAGTCAAGCGGGAGAAGTGGATACGCAGTATTTT. Amino acid sequence: CASTSQAGEVDTQYF. Based on the CDR3 plus reference TRBV7-9 and TRBJ2-3, the full variable domain is DTGVSQNPRHKITKRGQNVTFRCDPISEHNRLYWYRQTLGQGPEFLTYFQNEAQLEKSRLLSDRFSAERPKGSFSTLEIQRTEQGDSAMYLCASTSQAGEVDTQYFGPGTRLTVL.

This clonotype was observed a few times. The chain employs TRBV20-1 and TRBJ2-1; 15 nucleotides agree with TRBD2. CDR3 length: 15 residues. Germline CDR1 and CDR2: DFQATT and SNEGSKA (reference sequence). V dropped 3 bases and J dropped 6; count of bases not matched to a gene: 3. The chain's CDR3 is CSARGLAGGRNEQFF. CDR3 DNA sequence: TGCAGTGCTAGGGGACTAGCGGGGGGCCGCAATGAGCAGTTCTTC.

This clonotype was counted at least ten times. The chain carries TRBV2 and TRBJ1-2; 10 bases map to TRBD1. Trimming removed 6 bases from V and 3 bases from J; junction bases left unmatched: 4. The CDR3 is made up of 14 amino acids. Germline V gene sequence: CDR1 SNHLY, CDR2 FYNNEI. CDR3 coding DNA: TGTGCCAGCAGCCGGGACAGGGGTTACTATGGCTACACCTTC. Its protein product is CASSRDRGYYGYTF.

This clonotype was recorded only once. CDR3 region: CASSIGTGGYNEQYF. The CDR3 nucleotides read TGTGCCAGCAGCATCGGGACAGGGGGGTACAATGAGCAGTACTTC. J is TRBJ2-1 and V is TRBV4-2; 11 bases align to TRBD1. The DNA end lines up better with TRBJ2-7; the J call may be wrong. The germline V gene encodes CDR1 LGHNA and CDR2 YNFKEQ. The CDR3 consists of 15 residues.

The rearrangement uses TRBV20-1 and TRBJ2-7, with 8 bases identical to TRBD2. The end of the DNA fits TRBJ2-5 better, so the J call may be wrong. Germline V gene sequence: CDR1 DFQATT, CDR2 SNEGSKA (reference sequence). This CDR3 region has 15 residues. CDR3 sequence (DNA): TGCAGTGCTAGAGAAGACGGGGGGGGACAAGAGACCCAGTACTTC. This sequence encodes CSAREDGGGQETQYF.

This chain uses TRBV7-2 with TRBJ1-6; no reliable D call. Germline CDR1 reads SGHTA; CDR2 reads FQGNSA. CDR3 length: 15 residues. V was pared by 3 bases and J by 0 bases, with 6 bases between. The CDR3 region has the DNA TGTGCCAGCAGCTTTAGTCCCTCCTATAATTCACCCCTCCACTTT. Translating gives CASSFSPSYNSPLHF.

The rearrangement joins TRBV4-2 to TRBJ2-1, with 8 nucleotides matching TRBD2. This CDR3 region has 14 residues. Germline CDR1 is LGHNA and CDR2 is YNFKEQ. Germline trimming cut 3 bases from V and 4 bases from J; bases unmatched to any gene: 2. The CDR3 bases are TGTGCCAGCAGCCACCGGGGGGGTTACAATGAGCAGTTCTTC. Its protein product is CASSHRGGYNEQFF.

The V call is TRBV12-3 or TRBV12-4, the J call TRBJ1-1; no clear D. The V and J ends lost 7 bases and 1 base respectively, with 13 bases between them. The CDR3 runs 14 residues. The CDR3 DNA reads TGTGCCAGCACCATATACGATCAGAACACTGAAGCTTTCTTT. This gives the protein CASTIYDQNTEAFF.

The table lists this clonotype with a few counts. The rearrangement links TRBV20-1 to TRBJ1-6; the D gene is possibly TRBD1 (6 bases). V dropped 5 bases and J dropped 8 bases, with 22 bases sitting between them. The CDR3 runs to 16 residues. Germline values: CDR1 DFQATT, CDR2 SNEGSKA (reference sequence). The CDR3 is CSAGRASTGRDSPLHF. The CDR3 DNA follows: TGCAGTGCTGGGAGAGCTTCGACAGGCAGGGATTCACCCCTCCACTTT.

A single count supports this clonotype. The junction differs from germline at one of its ends, possibly a read error. This chain connects TRBV7-2 to TRBJ2-6, with a possible D match to TRBD1 (5 bases). The CDR3 consists of 17 residues. The germline CDR1 and CDR2 sequences are SGHTA and FQGNSA. CDR3 in DNA: TGTGCCAGCAGCTCAGACGGGCCGATCTCTGGGGCCAGCGTCCTGACTTTC. Encoded protein: CASSSDGPISGASVLTF.

This chain uses TRBV10-1 with TRBJ2-1, with 8 bases aligning to TRBD2. Per germline, CDR1 WNHNN and CDR2 SYGVQD (reference sequence). The CDR3 has 16 amino acids. V lost 5 bases and J lost 8; bases outside the gene matches: 14. The chain's CDR3 is CASSLAGSWREHEQFF. In DNA, the CDR3 is TGCGCCAGCAGTTTAGCGGGGAGTTGGAGAGAGCATGAGCAGTTCTTC.

The genes are TRBV20-1 and TRBJ2-7, with 8 bases that match TRBD1. The J segment lost 2 bases and the V segment lost 0 bases, leaving 12 bases of the junction unmatched. Germline lookup yields CDR1 DFQATT and CDR2 SNEGSKA (reference sequence). The CDR3 covers 17 residues. The CDR3 loop is CSARDRVGTGFTYEQYF. The CDR3 nucleotides read TGCAGTGCTAGAGATAGGGTGGGGACAGGCTTCACCTACGAGCAGTACTTC.

The chain employs TRBV29-1 and TRBJ2-5; 9 nucleotides line up with TRBD2. The germline CDR1 and CDR2 sequences are SQVTM and ANQGSEA. This CDR3 is 15 amino acids long. Trimming at V came to 4 bases and at J to 1 base, leaving 7 bases not matched to a gene. The CDR3 loop is CSVGGAGGTQETQYF. The CDR3 DNA reads TGCAGCGTTGGAGGAGCGGGGGGTACCCAAGAGACCCAGTACTTC.

In its sample, this clonotype was seen a few times. The rearrangement uses TRBV12-3 or TRBV12-4 and TRBJ2-3; 8 nucleotides agree with TRBD2. This CDR3 spans 13 amino acids. After removal of 7 bases from V and 4 bases from J, the junction contained 4 bases not matched to a gene. The CDR3: CASTPGGADTQYF. In DNA, the CDR3 is TGTGCCAGCACTCCGGGGGGGGCAGATACGCAGTATTTT.

This chain uses TRBV4-3 with TRBJ1-3; D remains ambiguous. The germline V and J ends were trimmed by 2 bases and 4 bases, with 18 bases remaining between them. The CDR3 is 17 residues long. Per the germline V gene, CDR1 is LGHNA and CDR2 is YSLEER. CDR3 loop: CASSQFFIAAAGNTIYF. As DNA, the CDR3 is TGCGCCAGCAGCCAATTCTTTATAGCGGCAGCAGGAAACACCATATATTTT.

This rearrangement joins TRBV4-3 to TRBJ1-6, with TRBD1 as a possible D gene (6 bases). Trimming took 3 bases from V and 0 from J, leaving 27 bases between them. CDR1 LGHNA and CDR2 YSLEER come from the germline V gene. This CDR3 region has 22 residues. Here the CDR3 DNA reads TGCGCCAGCAGCCAGGAATTCGCAGGAGGGGGACTAAAAAGCTCCTATAATTCACCCCTCCACTTT. Its protein is CASSQEFAGGGLKSSYNSPLHF.